The 25 T cell receptor beta chains below were found in one sample sequenced in a study of a mutant IDH1 vaccine in newly diagnosed glioma. Time point reported: week 35, safety follow-up. In every dose of vaccine, 300 ug of mutant IDH1 20-mer peptide was given alongside topical imiquimod. Some clones are missing from TCRdb's copy, which holds only in-frame ones; the method was immunoSEQ multiplex PCR. The data hold over 40,000 clones, with 81% observed a single time. Antigens for these TCRs are unknown. This sample comprised PBMCs, obtained from a glioma patient whose treatment included an IDH1 peptide vaccine. The receptors come from a woman in her thirties or forties with glioma. Some clones in this sample may be carry-over from other donors' samples.

This chain links TRBV7-2 with TRBJ1-5, with 7 positions matching TRBD1. The CDR3 covers 14 residues. CDR1 is SGHTA, CDR2 FQGNSA, per germline. V lost 0 bases and J lost 5; bases outside the gene matches: 1. The DNA of the CDR3 is TGTGCCAGCAGCTTAGCGGGGACAGATCAGCCCCAGCATTTT. Amino acid sequence: CASSLAGTDQPQHF.

V and J are TRBV18 and TRBJ1-1; no definite D call. The V end lost 6 bases, the J end lost 3 bases, and 14 bases lay between the germline ends. CDR3 size: 14 residues. CDR1 is KGHSH and CDR2 is LQKENI in the germline V gene. The DNA for the CDR3 is TGTGCCAGCTCTCCCGGATGGGTGGACACTGAAGCTTTCTTT. Its protein is CASSPGWVDTEAFF.

The genes are TRBV15 and TRBJ2-1, with 9 bases aligning to TRBD2. Germline trimming cut 9 bases from V and 7 bases from J; bases unmatched to any gene: 10. This CDR3 comprises 14 residues. The germline gives CDR1 LNHNV, CDR2 YYDKDF (reference sequence). DNA for the CDR3: TGTGCCACTGGGGGCGGGGGGGCTTTTAATGAGCAGTTCTTC. Translated: CATGGGGAFNEQFF.

The CDR3 DNA is TGTGCCAGCAGGAAATTCCCCGGGGGACCCCAGCATTTT. Translation: CASRKFPGGPQHF. V and J are TRBV5-8 and TRBJ1-5, with D possibly being TRBD1 (5 bases). The CDR3 has 13 amino acids. V was cut by 5 bases and J by 10 bases, with 16 bases left in between. Germline V CDR1 and CDR2: SGHTS, YDEGEE. The full variable domain, its missing parts supplied by reference TRBV5-8 and TRBJ1-5, is EAGVTQSPTHLIKTRGQQATLRCSPISGHTSVYWYQQALGLGLQFLLWYDEGEERNRGNFPPRFSGRQFPNYSSELNVNALELEDSALYLCASRKFPGGPQHFGDGTRLSIL.

This clone is judged medium-sized (0.01 to 0.1%). V is TRBV10-3 and J is TRBJ1-5; no clear D. This CDR3 contains 14 residues. Germline CDR1 and CDR2: ENHRY and SYGVKD. Trimming took off 2 bases at V and 7 bases at J, with 12 bases between the two ends. In DNA, the CDR3 is TGTGCCATCAGTGAGACGAGGGCCGGCCAGCCCCAGCATTTT. Encoded protein: CAISETRAGQPQHF.

The chain joins TRBV7-2 to TRBJ2-2; D gene ambiguous. V was shortened by 5 bases and J by 3 bases, with 13 bases between the two germline ends. The V gene's germline CDR1 is SGHTA and CDR2 FQGNSA. CDR3 length: 15 amino acids. CDR3 sequence (DNA): TGTGCCAGCAGCCCGCCCTCAGAACACACCGGGGAGCTGTTTTTT. Amino acids: CASSPPSEHTGELFF.

The CDR3 region is CAISEDSGRDTIYF. CDR3 nucleotide sequence: TGTGCCATCAGTGAGGACTCGGGGAGGGACACCATATATTTT. The chain employs TRBV10-3 and TRBJ1-3; D gene uncertain. The CDR3 consists of 14 residues. Trimming removed 2 bases at V and 8 bases at J, with 13 bases between. Germline CDR1 reads ENHRY; CDR2 reads SYGVKD.

The chain is built from TRBV30 and TRBJ1-6; D is unresolved. Germline values: CDR1 GTSNPN, CDR2 SVGIG (reference sequence). V dropped 7 bases and J dropped 14 bases, with 18 bases sitting between them. The CDR3 sequence is 12 residues long. The CDR3 DNA is TGTGCCTCGTCAGACGGGAATTCGGCCCTCCACTTT. Translating it yields CASSDGNSALHF.

The chain recombines TRBV6-5 with TRBJ1-4, with 10 bases fitting TRBD1. The trim removed 8 bases at V and 10 bases at J, leaving 4 bases unmatched. In germline, CDR1 is MNHEY, CDR2 SVGAGI. The CDR3 runs to 12 residues. CDR3 region: CASGTGDGKLFF. Here the CDR3 DNA reads TGTGCCAGCGGGACAGGGGATGGAAAACTGTTTTTT.

This clone appeared once. The genes are TRBV6-4 and TRBJ2-2; the match to TRBD1 covers 9 bases. CDR1 is MRHNA, CDR2 SNTAGT, per germline. This CDR3 contains 15 residues. The V gene end was trimmed by 0 bases and the J gene end by 6 bases; junction bases not matched to a gene: 2. The CDR3 nucleotides read TGTGCCAGCAGTGACTCAAGGACAGGGGCCGGGGAGCTGTTTTTT. Translated, it gives CASSDSRTGAGELFF.

The gene calls are TRBV28 and TRBJ1-1, with D maybe TRBD1 (6 bases). The V end lost 6 bases, the J end lost 1 base, and 12 bases lay between the germline ends. Germline values: CDR1 MDHEN, CDR2 SYDVKM. CDR3 length: 14 residues. The CDR3 spells CASRKTGPNTEAFF. Here the CDR3 DNA reads TGTGCCAGCAGAAAAACAGGGCCGAACACTGAAGCTTTCTTT.

The chain uses TRBV29-1 and TRBJ2-3; D may be TRBD1 (6 bases). CDR3 length: 16 residues. The germline V and J ends were trimmed by 3 bases and 3 bases, with 19 bases remaining between them. Germline assignment: CDR1 SQVTM and CDR2 ANQGSEA. Here the CDR3 DNA reads TGCAGCGTTGAGCGCTCCAGGGGAAAGGGAACAGATACGCAGTATTTT. This encodes CSVERSRGKGTDTQYF.

Points on this clone: A read error may produce the germline difference seen at one junction end. V usage is TRBV10-3 and J usage is TRBJ2-1; 7 bases agree with TRBD1. There are 15 residues in the CDR3. The germline gives CDR1 ENHRY, CDR2 SYGVKD. The CDR3 loop reads CAISEPLQGLNGQFF. The CDR3 region has the DNA TGTGCCATCAGTGAGCCCTTACAGGGGTTGAATGGGCAGTTCTTC.

The chain couples TRBV19 to TRBJ2-3; D is ambiguous. This CDR3 spans 13 amino acids. Per the germline V gene, CDR1 is LNHDA and CDR2 is SQIVND (reference sequence). Trimming pared 6 bases from V and 0 bases from J, leaving 7 bases between. This chain's CDR3 is CASSQTSTDTQYF. CDR3 nucleotide sequence: TGTGCCAGTAGCCAGACTAGCACAGATACGCAGTATTTT. The variable domain in full, with the rest retrieved from reference TRBV19 and TRBJ2-3, is DGGITQSPKYLFRKEGQNVTLSCEQNLNHDAMYWYRQDPGQGLRLIYYSQIVNDFQKGDIAEGYSVSREKKESFPLTVTSAQKNPTAFYLCASSQTSTDTQYFGPGTRLTVL.

The V and J genes are TRBV18 and TRBJ1-5; a possible D gene is TRBD1 (5 bases). Germline CDR1 reads KGHSH; CDR2 reads LQKENI. The CDR3 is 17 residues long. V was trimmed by 3 bases and J by 4 bases, leaving 19 bases between them. The DNA of the CDR3 is TGTGCCAGCTCACCCGCCCCCGAAGGAGGGGTGAATCAGCCCCAGCATTTT. It translates to CASSPAPEGGVNQPQHF. The full variable domain, completed using reference TRBV18 and TRBJ1-5, is NAGVMQNPRHLVRRRGQEARLRCSPMKGHSHVYWYRQLPEEGLKFMVYLQKENIIDESGMPKERFSAEFPKEGPSILRIQQVVRGDSAAYFCASSPAPEGGVNQPQHFGDGTRLSIL.

This clone is classed as medium-sized. The chain employs TRBV5-1 and TRBJ2-7, with TRBD1 as a possible D gene (5 bases). The CDR3 runs to 14 residues. Germline CDR1 reads SGHRS; CDR2 reads YFSETQ. Trimming removed 1 base at V and 6 bases at J, with 14 bases between. CDR3 bases: TGCGCCAGCAGCTTGCAGGGTATGTTCGGCGAGCAGTACTTC. Its protein product is CASSLQGMFGEQYF.

This chain connects TRBV4-1 to TRBJ2-1; 9 bases match TRBD2. V lost 5 bases to trimming and J lost 8 bases; unmatched junction nucleotides: 16. The CDR3 loop spans 17 amino acids. Germline V gene sequence: CDR1 MGHRA, CDR2 YSYEKL. CDR3 bases: TGCGCCAGCAGCGCAAGACTAGCGGCCCTAAACGGCCATGAGCAGTTCTTC. Protein product: CASSARLAALNGHEQFF.

In this sample, this clone turned up once. This sequence joins TRBV18 and TRBJ2-3, with 8 bases identical to TRBD2. The CDR3 covers 14 residues. CDR1 and CDR2 from the germline V gene are KGHSH and LQKENI. Germline trimming cut 6 bases from V and 4 bases from J; bases unmatched to any gene: 6. The CDR3 region is CASSPFGGADTQYF. The CDR3 DNA reads as TGTGCCAGCTCCCCTTTCGGGGGGGCAGATACGCAGTATTTT.

This chain uses TRBV5-1 with TRBJ1-2; no definite D call. Deletions cut 3 bases from V and 6 bases from J, with 18 bases between. This CDR3 contains 15 residues. Germline CDR1 SGHRS, CDR2 YFSETQ. For the CDR3, the DNA is TGCGCCAGCAGCTCAACGAATACCCCAGTTCATGGCTACACCTTC. It translates to CASSSTNTPVHGYTF.

This clone has just a few counts. The chain is built from TRBV2 and TRBJ2-5; D not resolved. Trimming shortened V by 7 bases and J by 3 bases, and 21 bases separated the two germline ends. The CDR3 runs 16 residues. Germline assignment: CDR1 SNHLY and CDR2 FYNNEI. The DNA of the CDR3 is TGTGCCAGCATTGTCCTTCTCTGGCAGCCTGAAGAGACCCAGTACTTC. Translating gives CASIVLLWQPEETQYF.

The rearrangement links TRBV5-1 to TRBJ2-1; tentative D call: TRBD2 (6 bases). V was cut by 3 bases and J by 6 bases, with 16 bases left in between. Germline assignment: CDR1 SGHRS and CDR2 YFSETQ. The CDR3 is 15 amino acids. CDR3 region: CASSSSTSYVNEQFF. The CDR3 DNA is TGCGCCAGCAGCTCCTCTACTAGCTACGTCAATGAGCAGTTCTTC.

V gene TRBV5-4 combines with J gene TRBJ1-6, with 11 bases fitting TRBD1. The CDR3 is 14 amino acids. Germline trimming cut 5 bases from V and 10 bases from J; bases unmatched to any gene: 5. Germline loops: CDR1 SGHNT, CDR2 YYREEE (reference sequence). The CDR3 loop is CASRTGTGGSPLHF. CDR3 bases: TGTGCCAGCAGGACCGGGACAGGGGGATCACCCCTCCACTTT.

This CDR3 reads CASSQDGGNDEKLFF. CDR3 coding DNA: TGCGCCAGCAGCCAAGATGGGGGAAATGATGAAAAACTGTTTTTT. The genes are TRBV4-3 and TRBJ1-4; maybe TRBD1 (5 bases). Germline values: CDR1 LGHNA, CDR2 YSLEER. The CDR3 is 15 residues long. Trimming removed 0 bases from V and 6 bases from J, with 11 bases in between.

The chain has TRBV14 and TRBJ1-3; no definite D call. Looked up from germline, CDR1 is SGHDN and CDR2 is FVKESK. Trimming left V 0 bases short and J 4 bases short, with 10 bases between. The CDR3 runs 15 residues. CDR3 bases: TGTGCCAGCAGCCAAGATCATAACCCGGGAAACACCATATATTTT. It translates to CASSQDHNPGNTIYF.

The V and J genes are TRBV5-6 and TRBJ2-7; 8 positions match TRBD1. Germline values: CDR1 SGHDT, CDR2 YYEEEE. Losses at the gene ends were 3 bases for V and 6 bases for J; bases not matched to a gene: 8. This CDR3 is 14 amino acids long. CDR3 nucleotides: TGTGCCAGCAGCTCTGGACAGGGTGTTAGCGAGCAGTACTTC. Encoded protein: CASSSGQGVSEQYF.